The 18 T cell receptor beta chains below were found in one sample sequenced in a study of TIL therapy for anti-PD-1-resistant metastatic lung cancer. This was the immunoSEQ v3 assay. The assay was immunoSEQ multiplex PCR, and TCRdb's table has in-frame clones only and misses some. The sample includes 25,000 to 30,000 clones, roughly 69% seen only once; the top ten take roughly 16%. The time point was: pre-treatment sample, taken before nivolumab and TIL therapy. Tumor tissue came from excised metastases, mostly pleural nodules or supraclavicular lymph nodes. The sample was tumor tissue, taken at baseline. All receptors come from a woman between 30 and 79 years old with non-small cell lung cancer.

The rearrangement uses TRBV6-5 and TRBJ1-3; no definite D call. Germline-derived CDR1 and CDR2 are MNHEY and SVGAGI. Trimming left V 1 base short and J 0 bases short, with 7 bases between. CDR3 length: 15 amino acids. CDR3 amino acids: CASSYYRSSGNTIYF. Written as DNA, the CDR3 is TGTGCCAGCAGTTACTACAGAAGCTCTGGAAACACCATATATTTT.

CDR3 loop: CASRDTGDYEQYF. CDR3 DNA: TGTGCCAGCAGGGATACAGGGGACTACGAGCAGTACTTC. V usage is TRBV5-6 and J usage is TRBJ2-7, with 7 bases aligning to TRBD1. The ends lost 5 bases at V and 3 bases at J; junction bases unmatched: 5. The germline gives CDR1 SGHDT, CDR2 YYEEEE. The CDR3 is 13 residues long. The variable domain in full, with the rest retrieved from reference TRBV5-6 and TRBJ2-7, is DAGVTQSPTHLIKTRGQQVTLRCSPKSGHDTVSWYQQALGQGPQFIFQYYEEEERQRGNFPDRFSGHQFPNYSSELNVNALLLGDSALYLCASRDTGDYEQYFGPGTRLTVT.

The DNA of the CDR3 is TGTGCCAGCAGCTTAGCCCTCGGGGAGGGAAAGACCCAGTACTTC. Its translation is CASSLALGEGKTQYF. This chain links TRBV11-2 with TRBJ2-5, with 7 bases that match TRBD2. Trimming at V came to 1 base and at J to 6 bases, leaving 8 bases not matched to a gene. The germline CDR1 and CDR2 sequences are SGHAT and FQNNGV. The CDR3 has 15 residues.

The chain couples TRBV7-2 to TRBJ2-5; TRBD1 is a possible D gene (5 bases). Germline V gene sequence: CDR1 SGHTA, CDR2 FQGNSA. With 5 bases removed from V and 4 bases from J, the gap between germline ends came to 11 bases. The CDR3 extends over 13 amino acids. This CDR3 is CASSPTVGETQYF. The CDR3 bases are TGTGCCAGCAGCCCGACAGTGGGAGAGACCCAGTACTTC.

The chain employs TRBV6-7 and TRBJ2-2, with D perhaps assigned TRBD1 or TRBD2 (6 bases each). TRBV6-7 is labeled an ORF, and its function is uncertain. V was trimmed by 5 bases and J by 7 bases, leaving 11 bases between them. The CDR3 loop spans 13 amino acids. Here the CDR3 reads CASSRTAGGELFF. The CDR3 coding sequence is TGTGCCAGCAGTCGGACAGCGGGCGGGGAGCTGTTTTTT.

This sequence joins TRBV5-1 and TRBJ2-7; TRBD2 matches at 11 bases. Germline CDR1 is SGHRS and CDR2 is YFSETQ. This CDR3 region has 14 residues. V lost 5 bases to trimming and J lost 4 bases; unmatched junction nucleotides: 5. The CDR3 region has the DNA TGCGCCAGCAGTCAAACTAGCGGGAGATACGAGCAGTACTTC. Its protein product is CASSQTSGRYEQYF.

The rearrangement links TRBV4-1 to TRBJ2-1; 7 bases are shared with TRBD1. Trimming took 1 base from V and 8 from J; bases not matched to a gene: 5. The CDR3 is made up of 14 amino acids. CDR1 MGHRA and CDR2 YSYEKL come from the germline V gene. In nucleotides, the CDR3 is TGCGCCAGCAGCCAAGGTCGAGGGGGCGATGAGCAGTTCTTC. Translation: CASSQGRGGDEQFF.

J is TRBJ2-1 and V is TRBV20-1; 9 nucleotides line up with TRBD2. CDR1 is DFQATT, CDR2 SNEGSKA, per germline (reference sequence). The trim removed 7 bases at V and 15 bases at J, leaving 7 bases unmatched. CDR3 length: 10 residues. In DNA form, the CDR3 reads TGCAGTGTAGCTAGCGGGGAGGGGTTCTTC. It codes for CSVASGEGFF.

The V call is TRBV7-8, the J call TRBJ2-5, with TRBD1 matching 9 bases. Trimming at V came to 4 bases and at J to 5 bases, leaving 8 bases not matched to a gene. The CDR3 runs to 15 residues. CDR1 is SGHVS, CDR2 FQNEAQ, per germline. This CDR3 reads CASSSQGAPGETQYF. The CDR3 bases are TGTGCCAGCAGCTCACAGGGGGCCCCCGGGGAGACCCAGTACTTC.

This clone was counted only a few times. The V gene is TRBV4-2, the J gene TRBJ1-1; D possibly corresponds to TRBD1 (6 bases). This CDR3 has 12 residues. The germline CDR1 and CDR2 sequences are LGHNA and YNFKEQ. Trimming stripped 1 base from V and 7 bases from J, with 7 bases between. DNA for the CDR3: TGTGCCAGCAGCCAAGCGACAGGTGAAGCTTTCTTT. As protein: CASSQATGEAFF.

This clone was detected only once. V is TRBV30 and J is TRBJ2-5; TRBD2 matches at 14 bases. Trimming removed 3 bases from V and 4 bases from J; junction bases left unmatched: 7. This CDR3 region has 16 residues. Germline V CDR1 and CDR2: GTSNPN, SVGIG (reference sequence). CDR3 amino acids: CAWRSGLAGESETQYF. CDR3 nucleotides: TGTGCCTGGAGGTCGGGACTAGCGGGAGAATCAGAGACCCAGTACTTC.

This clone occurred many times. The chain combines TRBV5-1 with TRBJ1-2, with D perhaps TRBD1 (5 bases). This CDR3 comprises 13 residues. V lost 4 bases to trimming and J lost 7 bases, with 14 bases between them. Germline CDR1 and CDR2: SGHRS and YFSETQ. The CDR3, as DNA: TGCGCCAGCAGCCCCGAAGGGGTTAGTGGCTACACCTTC. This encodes CASSPEGVSGYTF.

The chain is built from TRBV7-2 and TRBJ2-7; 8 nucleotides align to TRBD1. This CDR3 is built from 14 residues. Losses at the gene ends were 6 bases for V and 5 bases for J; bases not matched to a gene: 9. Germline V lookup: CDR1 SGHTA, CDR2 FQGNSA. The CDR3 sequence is CASRSGTGVNEQYF. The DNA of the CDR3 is TGTGCCAGCAGATCCGGGACAGGAGTGAACGAGCAGTACTTC. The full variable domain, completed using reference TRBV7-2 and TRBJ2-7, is GAGVSQSPSNKVTEKGKDVELRCDPISGHTALYWYRQSLGQGLEFLIYFQGNSAPDKSGLPSDRFSAERTGGSVSTLTIQRTQQEDSAVYLCASRSGTGVNEQYFGPGTRLTVT.

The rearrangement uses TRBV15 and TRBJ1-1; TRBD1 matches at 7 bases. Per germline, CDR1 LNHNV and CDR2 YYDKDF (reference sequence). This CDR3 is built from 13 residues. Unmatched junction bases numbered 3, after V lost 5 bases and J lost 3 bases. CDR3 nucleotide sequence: TGTGCCACCAGCGCTCAGGGGGACACTGAAGCTTTCTTT. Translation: CATSAQGDTEAFF.

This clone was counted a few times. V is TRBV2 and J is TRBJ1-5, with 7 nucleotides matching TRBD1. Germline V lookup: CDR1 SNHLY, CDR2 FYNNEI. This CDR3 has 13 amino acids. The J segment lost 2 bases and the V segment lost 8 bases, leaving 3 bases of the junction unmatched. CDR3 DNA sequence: TGTGCCAGCTCCCAGGGGGGCAATCAGCCCCAGCATTTT. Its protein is CASSQGGNQPQHF.

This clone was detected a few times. CDR3 sequence (DNA): TGTGCCAGCTCACCAACGCCCCCGAGACAGGGATTCGCCGGGGAGCTGTTTTTT. As protein: CASSPTPPRQGFAGELFF. The J gene is TRBJ2-2, the V gene TRBV18, with TRBD1 matching 7 bases. Germline CDR1 is KGHSH and CDR2 is LQKENI. The CDR3 length is 18 residues. V lost 2 bases to trimming and J lost 6 bases; unmatched junction nucleotides: 15.

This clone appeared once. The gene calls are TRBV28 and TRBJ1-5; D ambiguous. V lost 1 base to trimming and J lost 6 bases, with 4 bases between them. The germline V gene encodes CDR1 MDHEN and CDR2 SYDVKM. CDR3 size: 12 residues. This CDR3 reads CASSLLGQPQHF. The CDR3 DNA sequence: TGTGCCAGCAGTTTATTGGGTCAGCCCCAGCATTTT.

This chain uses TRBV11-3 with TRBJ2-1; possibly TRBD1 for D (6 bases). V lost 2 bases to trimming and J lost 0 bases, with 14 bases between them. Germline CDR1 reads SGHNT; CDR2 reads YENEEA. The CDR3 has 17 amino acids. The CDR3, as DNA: TGTGCCAGCAGCTTACGAGGGGGTACCACCTCCTACAATGAGCAGTTCTTC. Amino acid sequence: CASSLRGGTTSYNEQFF.